Below, 32 T cell receptor beta chains from the same sample are listed, as sequenced in a study of radiotherapy plus CTLA-4 blockade in lung cancer (dated by TCRdb to the late 2010s). The receptor library was made with the immunoSEQ multiplex PCR assay. TCRdb carries this immuneACCESS record with in-frame sequences only. Its versions omit some clonotypes, under half of them owing to an unresolved V gene in the studies checked, with the rest unexplained. The sample has about 77,000 clones on record, 74% of them singletons. The top ten hold more than 8% of the sample. Specimen: peripheral blood, collected from a patient treated with radiotherapy plus ipilimumab. All receptors derive from a human donor with non-small cell lung cancer whose response to radiotherapy plus ipilimumab could not be evaluated.

In DNA form, the CDR3 reads TGTGCCAGCACCGCAGGTGGGGCAGGGGCCTTCCAAGAGACCCAGTACTTC. This gives the protein CASTAGGAGAFQETQYF. The rearrangement uses TRBV28 and TRBJ2-5; D is perhaps TRBD1 (6 bases). V was pared by 7 bases and J by 1 base, with 22 bases between. The germline V gene has CDR1 MDHEN and CDR2 SYDVKM. The CDR3 spans 17 residues.

The chain's CDR3 is CAISESRTGVNEQFF. The CDR3 region has the DNA TGTGCCATCAGTGAGTCGAGGACAGGGGTCAATGAGCAGTTCTTC. The rearrangement uses TRBV10-3 and TRBJ2-1, with TRBD1 identical over 9 bases. The CDR3 is 15 amino acids. V shed 0 bases, J shed 6 bases, and the junction held 3 bases outside the gene matches. The germline CDR1 and CDR2 sequences are ENHRY and SYGVKD.

V is TRBV6-1 and J is TRBJ1-5, with 9 bases aligning to TRBD1. The CDR3 is made up of 15 amino acids. Losses at the gene ends were 7 bases for V and 2 bases for J; bases not matched to a gene: 6. Germline values: CDR1 MNHNS, CDR2 SASEGT. For the CDR3, the DNA is TGTGCCAGCACCCCGGACAGGGGAGGCAATCAGCCCCAGCATTTT. Protein product: CASTPDRGGNQPQHF.

This clone has just a few counts. The chain is built from TRBV11-3 and TRBJ2-7; D remains unclear. Germline CDR1 is SGHNT and CDR2 is YENEEA. V lost 5 bases to trimming and J lost 4 bases, with 9 bases between them. The CDR3 contains 12 residues. CDR3 bases: TGTGCCAGCAGCCAGACTCAATACGAGCAGTACTTC. Its protein product is CASSQTQYEQYF. The full variable domain, completed using reference TRBV11-3 and TRBJ2-7, is EAGVVQSPRYKIIEKKQPVAFWCNPISGHNTLYWYLQNLGQGPELLIRYENEEAVDDSQLPKDRFSAERLKGVDSTLKIQPAELGDSAVYLCASSQTQYEQYFGPGTRLTVT.

In this sample, this clone turned up a few times. The chain couples TRBV7-9 to TRBJ2-7; 10 bases agree with TRBD2. The CDR3 is 16 amino acids. Trimming at V came to 5 bases and at J to 0 bases, leaving 7 bases not matched to a gene. Germline V gene data show CDR1 as SEHNR and CDR2 as FQNEAQ (reference sequence). The CDR3 region is CASSPRTSGNSYEQYF. The CDR3 bases are TGTGCCAGCAGCCCGCGGACTAGCGGAAACTCCTACGAGCAGTACTTC.

This clone has just one count. The V call is TRBV19, the J call TRBJ2-7; D is possibly TRBD2 (6 bases). From germline, CDR1 is LNHDA and CDR2 SQIVND (reference sequence). The CDR3 length is 14 residues. V gave up 3 bases and J gave up 2 bases, with 11 bases separating them. CDR3 in amino acids: CASSIRESPYEQYF. The CDR3 nucleotides are TGTGCCAGTAGTATTCGGGAGTCCCCCTACGAGCAGTACTTC.

This chain joins TRBV4-1 and TRBJ2-5, with 14 positions matching TRBD2. V was pared by 1 base and J by 4 bases, with 5 bases of the junction left unmatched. Per germline, CDR1 MGHRA and CDR2 YSYEKL. The CDR3 length is 17 residues. CDR3 amino acids: CASSQARLAGGPETQYF. DNA for the CDR3: TGCGCCAGCAGCCAAGCCCGACTAGCGGGAGGGCCAGAGACCCAGTACTTC.

This clone is a singleton in its sample. The CDR3 sequence is CASNLEGYSNQPQHF. DNA of the CDR3: TGTGCCAGCAACTTGGAGGGATATAGCAATCAGCCCCAGCATTTT. The chain carries TRBV19 and TRBJ1-5, with no clear D. The CDR3 extends over 15 amino acids. Trimming removed 9 bases at V and 0 bases at J, with 15 bases between. Per the germline V gene, CDR1 is LNHDA and CDR2 is SQIVND (reference sequence).

J is TRBJ2-7 and V is TRBV13, with 8 bases identical to TRBD2. Germline values: CDR1 PRHDT, CDR2 FYEKMQ (reference sequence). Trimming cost V 0 bases and J 6 bases; bases outside gene matches: 13. The length of the CDR3 is 17 residues. In nucleotides, the CDR3 is TGTGCCAGCAGCTTAGGCCTCCTGCCAGCGGGAGAAGTCGAGCAGTACTTC. Translation gives CASSLGLLPAGEVEQYF.

The rearrangement links TRBV7-3 to TRBJ2-1; a possible D gene is TRBD1 (6 bases). The CDR3 is 13 residues long. Germline CDR1 SGHTA, CDR2 FQGTGA. V lost 5 bases to trimming and J lost 8 bases, with 13 bases between them. The CDR3 region has the DNA TGTGCCAGCAGCCAAGGGGACATCGATGAGCAGTTCTTC. Translation gives CASSQGDIDEQFF.

The V gene is TRBV6-5, the J gene TRBJ2-7; a possible D gene is TRBD2 (6 bases). Per germline, CDR1 MNHEY and CDR2 SVGAGI. The germline V and J ends were trimmed by 5 bases and 0 bases, with 8 bases remaining between them. This CDR3 region has 13 residues. CDR3 loop: CASSDGGSYEQYF. The CDR3 bases are TGTGCCAGCAGTGACGGGGGCTCCTACGAGCAGTACTTC.

The rearrangement uses TRBV5-1 and TRBJ2-1, with 9 bases matching TRBD2. After removal of 0 bases from V and 9 bases from J, the junction contained 7 bases not matched to a gene. Per germline, CDR1 SGHRS and CDR2 YFSETQ. There are 15 residues in the CDR3. The chain's CDR3 is CASSLEAGGLREQFF. The CDR3 coding sequence is TGCGCCAGCAGCTTGGAGGCGGGAGGGCTACGTGAGCAGTTCTTC.

J is TRBJ1-2 and V is TRBV5-4; 8 positions match TRBD1. J lost 7 bases, V lost 4 bases, and 9 bases had no gene match. Germline CDR1 is SGHNT and CDR2 is YYREEE (reference sequence). CDR3 length: 14 amino acids. Written as DNA, the CDR3 is TGTGCCAGCAGCACACGGACAGGGCTCGGTGGCTACACCTTC. Its protein product is CASSTRTGLGGYTF. Filled out from reference TRBV5-4 and TRBJ1-2, the complete variable domain reads ETGVTQSPTHLIKTRGQQVTLRCSSQSGHNTVSWYQQALGQGPQFIFQYYREEENGRGNFPPRFSGLQFPNYSSELNVNALELDDSALYLCASSTRTGLGGYTFGSGTRLTVV.

V usage is TRBV7-9 and J usage is TRBJ1-1; no reliable D call. Trimming removed 5 bases from V and 10 bases from J, with 26 bases in between. The CDR3 consists of 16 residues. CDR1 and CDR2 from the germline V gene are SEHNR and FQNEAQ (reference sequence). CDR3 in DNA: TGTGCCAGCAGCCAAAACACCCACGAGGGCCACTTGAGAGCTTTCTTT. It encodes CASSQNTHEGHLRAFF.

The chain recombines TRBV27 with TRBJ1-2; TRBD1 matches at 7 bases. Germline-derived CDR1 and CDR2 are MNHEY and SMNVEV (reference sequence). The CDR3 length is 14 residues. After removal of 0 bases from V and 2 bases from J, the junction contained 0 bases not matched to a gene. The CDR3 sequence is CASSLSGGNYGYTF. DNA of the CDR3: TGTGCCAGCAGTTTATCAGGGGGCAACTATGGCTACACCTTC.

The CDR3 DNA reads TGTGCCAGCAGCCAGGACCCGGGACTCTACACCGGGGAGCTGTTTTTT. This gives the protein CASSQDPGLYTGELFF. This rearrangement joins TRBV4-2 to TRBJ2-2; D is perhaps TRBD2 (6 bases). V lost 3 bases and J lost 3, with 14 bases in between. This CDR3 contains 16 residues. Germline V gives CDR1 LGHNA, CDR2 YNFKEQ.

The chain uses TRBV4-1 and TRBJ2-7, with 10 positions matching TRBD1. Germline V CDR1 and CDR2: MGHRA, YSYEKL. The CDR3 is made up of 15 amino acids. Losses at the gene ends were 1 base for V and 4 bases for J; bases not matched to a gene: 4. CDR3 sequence reads: CASSQVWTGGYEQYF. The CDR3 DNA follows: TGCGCCAGCAGCCAAGTCTGGACAGGGGGGTACGAGCAGTACTTC.

This chain connects TRBV29-1 to TRBJ2-3; D may be TRBD1 (5 bases). V dropped 0 bases and J dropped 7 bases, with 14 bases sitting between them. The length of the CDR3 is 14 residues. Germline lookup yields CDR1 SQVTM and CDR2 ANQGSEA. In DNA, the CDR3 is TGCAGCGTTGAAGATAGGCAGGGCCCGTATACGCAGTATTTT. Its protein product is CSVEDRQGPYTQYF.

V and J are TRBV4-1 and TRBJ1-4; TRBD1 aligns across 7 bases. V was clipped by 4 bases and J by 3 bases; unmatched bases: 5. CDR3 length: 15 residues. Germline lookup yields CDR1 MGHRA and CDR2 YSYEKL. The CDR3 nucleotides are TGCGCCAGCAGCCCGCGACAGGGTTCTAATGAAAAACTGTTTTTT. Translated, it gives CASSPRQGSNEKLFF.

This clone showed up just a few times. The rearrangement joins TRBV2 to TRBJ2-5; 10 positions match TRBD2. The CDR3 consists of 16 residues. Germline V CDR1 and CDR2: SNHLY, FYNNEI. With 5 bases clipped from V and 4 bases from J, the junction kept 10 bases outside the gene matches. The DNA of the CDR3 is TGTGCCAGCAGTCCTTTAGCGGGGGGAACTAGAGAGACCCAGTACTTC. It yields the protein CASSPLAGGTRETQYF.

The rearrangement uses TRBV7-9 and TRBJ2-3; D ambiguous. V was trimmed by 1 base and J by 2 bases, leaving 10 bases between them. This CDR3 is built from 15 residues. The germline CDR1 and CDR2 sequences are SEHNR and FQNEAQ (reference sequence). CDR3 loop: CASSLDSFSTDTQYF. The DNA of the CDR3 is TGTGCCAGCAGCTTAGACAGTTTTTCCACAGATACGCAGTATTTT.

This clone was counted once. This chain connects TRBV7-3 to TRBJ2-3; TRBD2 matches 9 bases. This CDR3 is built from 17 residues. Germline-derived CDR1 and CDR2 are SGHTA and FQGTGA. The V segment lost 2 bases and the J segment 2 bases; nucleotides outside the gene matches: 8. DNA for the CDR3: TGTGCCAGCAGCTTAGTCGGCGGGGGGGGGTTCACAGATACGCAGTATTTT. Translating gives CASSLVGGGGFTDTQYF.

The chain recombines TRBV7-2 with TRBJ1-1; TRBD1 is a possible D gene (5 bases). V was shortened by 4 bases and J by 1 base, with 13 bases between the two germline ends. CDR1 SGHTA and CDR2 FQGNSA come from the germline V gene. The CDR3 sequence is 15 residues long. The CDR3 is CASSSVVDRNTEAFF. CDR3 DNA: TGTGCCAGCAGCTCAGTTGTTGACAGGAACACTGAAGCTTTCTTT. Using reference TRBV7-2 and TRBJ1-1 for the parts outside the CDR3, the full variable domain is GAGVSQSPSNKVTEKGKDVELRCDPISGHTALYWYRQSLGQGLEFLIYFQGNSAPDKSGLPSDRFSAERTGGSVSTLTIQRTQQEDSAVYLCASSSVVDRNTEAFFGQGTRLTVV.

This clone was recorded once. The chain uses TRBV10-3 and TRBJ2-3; 9 bases map to TRBD1. The J segment lost 2 bases and the V segment lost 4 bases, leaving 10 bases of the junction unmatched. The CDR3 totals 17 residues. Germline CDR1 and CDR2: ENHRY and SYGVKD. CDR3 nucleotides: TGTGCCATCAGTGGGCGTACAGGGGGCTCGAACACAGATACGCAGTATTTT. Translated: CAISGRTGGSNTDTQYF.

This chain uses TRBV4-2 with TRBJ2-3; 8 nucleotides match TRBD2. V lost 4 bases and J lost 0; bases outside the gene matches: 18. Germline lookup yields CDR1 LGHNA and CDR2 YNFKEQ. The CDR3 consists of 20 residues. CDR3 residues: CASSPRGGSGAGGSTDTQYF. The CDR3 coding sequence is TGTGCCAGCAGCCCAAGGGGTGGTAGCGGGGCGGGTGGAAGCACAGATACGCAGTATTTT.

This clone occurred a few times. The CDR3 DNA reads TGTGCCAGCAGCTTAGACGGCTATGGCTACACCTTC. This encodes CASSLDGYGYTF. The chain links TRBV7-9 to TRBJ1-2; D gene unclear. Germline lookup yields CDR1 SEHNR and CDR2 FQNEAQ (reference sequence). V lost 1 base, J lost 4 bases, and 4 bases lay in between. The CDR3 runs to 12 residues.

This chain uses TRBV28 with TRBJ1-6, with 9 nucleotides matching TRBD1. V gave up 5 bases and J gave up 11 bases; unmatched junction bases: 7. The CDR3 length is 14 residues. Looked up from germline, CDR1 is MDHEN and CDR2 is SYDVKM. CDR3: CASSPGTGRAPLHF. The CDR3 region has the DNA TGTGCCAGCAGTCCGGGGACAGGGCGAGCACCCCTCCACTTT. Supplemented by reference TRBV28 and TRBJ1-6, the full variable domain reads DVKVTQSSRYLVKRTGEKVFLECVQDMDHENMFWYRQDPGLGLRLIYFSYDVKMKEKGDIPEGYSVSREKKERFSLILESASTNQTSMYLCASSPGTGRAPLHFGNGTRLTVT.

CDR3 loop: CASSFRRGLNTGELFF. CDR3 sequence (DNA): TGTGCCAGCAGTTTCCGCAGGGGGCTAAACACCGGGGAGCTGTTTTTT. The chain employs TRBV28 and TRBJ2-2; 8 nucleotides agree with TRBD1. The CDR3 covers 16 residues. V lost 3 bases, J lost 2 bases, and 5 bases stayed unmatched. Germline CDR1 and CDR2: MDHEN and SYDVKM.

With respect to this clone: One end of the junction varies from germline; a read error may be responsible. Other DNA sequences within the sample encode an identical CDR3. The CDR3 region is CASSYRQGGYGYTF. The CDR3 coding sequence is TGTGCCAGTAGTTACCGACAGGGAGGCTATGGCTACACCTTC. The chain combines TRBV27 with TRBJ1-2; 7 nucleotides line up with TRBD1. Germline assignment: CDR1 MNHEY and CDR2 SMNVEV (reference sequence). This CDR3 contains 14 residues.

The chain has TRBV6-5 and TRBJ2-3; TRBD2 aligns across 7 bases. The J segment lost 0 bases and the V segment lost 10 bases, leaving 4 bases of the junction unmatched. Germline assignment: CDR1 MNHEY and CDR2 SVGAGI. CDR3 size: 13 residues. The CDR3 here is CATAGESTDTQYF. The DNA of the CDR3 is TGTGCCACCGCGGGAGAGAGCACAGATACGCAGTATTTT.

This chain uses TRBV5-1 with TRBJ1-4; D is unclear. The V end was cut by 4 bases, the J end by 3 bases, with 10 bases between. CDR1 is SGHRS and CDR2 is YFSETQ in the germline V gene. The length of the CDR3 is 14 residues. The CDR3 coding sequence is TGCGCCAGCAGCCGAGGTGATGCTAATGAAAAACTGTTTTTT. Its protein is CASSRGDANEKLFF. The variable domain in full, with the rest retrieved from reference TRBV5-1 and TRBJ1-4, is KAGVTQTPRYLIKTRGQQVTLSCSPISGHRSVSWYQQTPGQGLQFLFEYFSETQRNKGNFPGRFSGRQFSNSRSEMNVSTLELGDSALYLCASSRGDANEKLFFGSGTQLSVL.

V usage is TRBV6-6 and J usage is TRBJ1-5, with D possibly being TRBD1 (6 bases). Germline lookup yields CDR1 MNHNY and CDR2 SVGAGI (reference sequence). Trimming shortened V by 6 bases and J by 5 bases, and 20 bases separated the two germline ends. This CDR3 region has 16 residues. CDR3 region: CASSRLQQGIDQPQHF. CDR3 coding DNA: TGTGCCAGCAGCCGACTTCAACAGGGAATCGATCAGCCCCAGCATTTT.